The entry that follows covers one T cell receptor beta chain sequence. No antigen is known for it. Trimming left V 4 bases short and J 3 bases short, with 6 bases between. Germline CDR1 and CDR2: LNHDA and SQIVND (reference sequence). The CDR3 consists of 12 residues. The data were obtained in a study of T cell responses to AZD1222 COVID-19 vaccine. Study-wide points: Unmutated variant regions are reportedly the target of nearly half of TCRs that are spike-specific. Regions 160-218 and 743-854 held dominance among vaccine-associated CD4 TCRs, which spanned spike.

Produced via immunoSEQ multiplex PCR; TCRdb's table is partial and in-frame only. The sample includes about 84,000 clones, 87% of them seen just once. The TCR comes from an adult who received the AZD1222 COVID-19 vaccine. The sequences come from peripheral blood, collected 28 days after the second AZD1222 dose. V is TRBV19 and J is TRBJ2-5; D gene unclear. CDR3: CASSRTEETQYF. Here the CDR3 DNA reads TGTGCCAGTAGTAGGACGGAAGAGACCCAGTACTTC.